This TCR beta chain was observed in a study of T cells after yellow fever vaccination. Overall study findings and caveats: Post-booster repertoires contained most primary-vaccination clones again (about 95% CD4, roughly 91% CD8).

About this clonotype: The antigen remains unidentified.

The ends were cut back, 6 bases at V and 0 bases at J, with 12 bases in the middle. The V gene's germline CDR1 is DFQATT and CDR2 SNEGSKA (reference sequence). This CDR3 region has 13 residues. Production of TCR cDNA was by 5'RACE template switching, which also added a universal primer site and UMIs. Each CDR3 protein gets one entry after TCRdb re-called the 5' RACE reads with MiXCR. The sample has around 590,000 distinct CDR3 sequences; around an eighth are singletons. This TCR was sampled from a man aged 25-40 years who received the YFV17D yellow fever vaccine. The material sequenced was PBMCs, taken on the day of the yellow fever booster vaccination. The rearrangement joins TRBV20-1 to TRBJ2-7; tentatively, D is TRBD1 or TRBD2 (5 bases each). CDR3 nucleotide sequence: TGCAGTGCAGTTAGCGACAGCTCCTACGAGCAGTACTTC. Translation: CSAVSDSSYEQYF.